The source of this T cell receptor beta chain is a study of vaccination effects on CD4 cells after COVID-19. Antigen-specific CD4+ T cells expanded by the ViraFEST assay with viral peptide pools were then sequenced. Isolating CD4+ T cells followed about 11 days of culture. People in the vaccine group had not been infected with SARS-CoV-2 before, and their nucleocapsid antibodies were negative. The method was immunoSEQ multiplex PCR; TCRdb's version includes in-frame clones alone and lacks a portion of them. The data hold fewer than 65,000 clones, with 70% to 85% observed a single time. With respect to this clone: The antigen is undetermined.

This CDR3 comprises 17 residues. CDR1 and CDR2 from the germline V gene are MNHEY and SVGEGT. The V end lost 3 bases, the J end lost 2 bases, and 18 bases lay between the germline ends. The source material was CD4+ T cells from PBMCs cultured with HCoV-OC43 spike peptides, sampled before COVID-19 vaccination. Subset in this sample: HCoV-OC43 spike overlapping peptide pool stimulation. The V gene is TRBV6-2 or TRBV6-3, the J gene TRBJ2-3; D might be TRBD2 (5 bases). The clonotype originates from a human donor who received a COVID-19 vaccine. CDR3 residues: CASSYGRRLDFTDTQYF. The CDR3 DNA reads as TGTGCCAGCAGTTATGGGAGACGTCTGGATTTCACAGATACGCAGTATTTT.